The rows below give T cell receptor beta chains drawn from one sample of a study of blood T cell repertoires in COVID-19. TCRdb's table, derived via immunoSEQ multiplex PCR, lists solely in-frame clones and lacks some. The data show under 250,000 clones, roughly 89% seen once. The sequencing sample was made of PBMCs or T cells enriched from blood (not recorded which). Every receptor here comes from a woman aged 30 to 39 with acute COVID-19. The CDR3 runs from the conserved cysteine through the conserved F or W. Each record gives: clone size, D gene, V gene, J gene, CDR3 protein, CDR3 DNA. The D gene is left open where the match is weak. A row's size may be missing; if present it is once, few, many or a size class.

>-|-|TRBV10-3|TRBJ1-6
CAISDDSPLHF
TGTGCCATCAGTGATGACAGCCCCCTCCACTTT
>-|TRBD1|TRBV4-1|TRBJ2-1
CASSQPRDRKNNEQFF
TGCGCCAGCAGCCAGCCCCGGGACAGGAAGAACAATGAGCAGTTCTTC
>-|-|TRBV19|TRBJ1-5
CATQSTPAGLNQPQHF
TGTGCCACCCAATCCACCCCCGCGGGTCTCAATCAGCCCCAGCATTTT
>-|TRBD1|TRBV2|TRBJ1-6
CASSRTGANSPLHF
TGTGCCAGCAGTAGGACAGGGGCTAATTCACCCCTCCACTTT
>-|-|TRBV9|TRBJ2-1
CASSSPRGTEDPNEQFF
TGTGCCAGCAGCTCTCCGAGGGGGACGGAGGACCCCAATGAGCAGTTCTTC
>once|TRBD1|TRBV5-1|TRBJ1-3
CASSVTGTGTGNTIYF
TGCGCCAGCAGCGTAACCGGGACAGGGACCGGAAACACCATATATTTT
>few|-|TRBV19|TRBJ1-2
CASSYSGVGNGYTF
TGTGCCAGTAGTTATAGCGGCGTAGGCAATGGCTACACCTTC
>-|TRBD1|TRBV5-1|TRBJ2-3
CASSFTDRPTDTQYF
TGCGCCAGCAGCTTTACGGACAGGCCGACAGATACGCAGTATTTT
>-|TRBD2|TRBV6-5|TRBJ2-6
CASSLGLAGANVLTF
TGTGCCAGCAGTTTAGGACTAGCTGGGGCCAACGTCCTGACTTTC
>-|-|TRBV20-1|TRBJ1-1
CSASGALNTEAFF
TGCAGTGCTAGTGGCGCGTTGAACACTGAAGCTTTCTTT
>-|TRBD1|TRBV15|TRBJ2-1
CATSREVGTGAWNEQFF
TGTGCCACCAGCAGAGAAGTTGGGACAGGGGCTTGGAATGAGCAGTTCTTC
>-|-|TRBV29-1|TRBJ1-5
CSVEQGGDQPQHF
TGCAGCGTTGAACAGGGAGGGGATCAGCCCCAGCATTTT
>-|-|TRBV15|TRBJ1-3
CATSRDRGRAGNTIYF
TGTGCCACCAGCAGAGACAGGGGAAGGGCAGGAAACACCATATATTTT
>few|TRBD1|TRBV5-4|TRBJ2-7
CASSERLGQGSHEQYF
TGTGCCAGCAGCGAGCGGCTTGGACAGGGTTCCCACGAGCAGTACTTC
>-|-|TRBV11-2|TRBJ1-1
CASSPSGVNTEAFF
TGTGCCAGCAGCCCGTCAGGGGTGAACACTGAAGCTTTCTTT
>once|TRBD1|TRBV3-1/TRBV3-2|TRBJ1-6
CASSQDVTGGSPLHF
TGTGCCAGCAGCCAAGATGTTACAGGGGGGTCACCCCTCCACTTT
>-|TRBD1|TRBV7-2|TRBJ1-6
CASSFGSRDSSPLHF
TGTGCCAGCAGCTTTGGTTCACGGGACAGTTCACCCCTCCACTTT
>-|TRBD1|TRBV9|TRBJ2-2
CASSGVQGASGELFF
TGTGCCAGCAGCGGGGTACAGGGGGCAAGCGGGGAGCTGTTTTTT
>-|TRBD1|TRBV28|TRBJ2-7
CASSFGRQGAYEQYF
TGTGCCAGCAGTTTTGGGCGACAGGGGGCCTACGAGCAGTACTTC
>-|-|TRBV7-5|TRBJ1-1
CARSPKGGGRNTEAFF
TGTGCCAGAAGCCCCAAAGGGGGAGGGAGGAACACTGAAGCTTTCTTT
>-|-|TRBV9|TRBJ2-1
CASSVVGRGSDEQFF
TGTGCCAGCAGCGTAGTAGGTAGGGGGTCAGATGAGCAGTTCTTC
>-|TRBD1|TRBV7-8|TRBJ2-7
CASSLFAGTGTTYEQYF
TGTGCCAGCAGCTTATTCGCCGGGACAGGGACCACCTACGAGCAGTACTTC
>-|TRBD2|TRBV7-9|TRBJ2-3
CASSLGGLAGPDTQYF
TGTGCCAGCAGCTTAGGAGGGTTAGCGGGTCCAGATACGCAGTATTTT
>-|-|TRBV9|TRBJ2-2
CASSLNRGQRDTGELFF
TGTGCCAGCAGCCTAAACCGAGGACAGAGGGACACCGGGGAGCTGTTTTTT
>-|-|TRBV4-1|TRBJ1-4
CASSPGPGQQNEKLFF
TGCGCCAGCAGCCCGGGACCCGGACAGCAGAATGAAAAACTGTTTTTT
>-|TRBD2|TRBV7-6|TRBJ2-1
CASTESGGSYNEQFF
TGTGCCAGCACCGAAAGCGGGGGTTCCTACAATGAGCAGTTCTTC
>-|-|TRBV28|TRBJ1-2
CASSPQGHYGYTF
TGTGCCAGCAGTCCCCAGGGGCACTATGGCTACACCTTC
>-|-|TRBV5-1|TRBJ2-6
CASSEASHSGANVLTF
TGCGCCAGCAGCGAAGCGTCCCACTCTGGGGCCAACGTCCTGACTTTC
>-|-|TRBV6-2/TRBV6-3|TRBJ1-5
CASSYSEEGNQPQHF
TGTGCCAGCAGTTACTCCGAGGAGGGCAATCAGCCCCAGCATTTT
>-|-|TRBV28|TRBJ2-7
CASSFGNYEQYF
TGTGCCAGCAGTTTCGGGAACTACGAGCAGTACTTC
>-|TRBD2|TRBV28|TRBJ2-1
CASSTLTSGANEQFF
TGTGCCAGCAGTACCTTGACTAGCGGGGCTAATGAGCAGTTCTTC
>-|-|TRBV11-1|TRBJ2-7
CASSSYRAVSYEQYF
TGTGCCAGCAGCTCGTATCGAGCGGTCTCCTACGAGCAGTACTTC
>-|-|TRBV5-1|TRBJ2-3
CASSLFSADTQYF
TGCGCCAGCAGCTTGTTTAGCGCGGATACGCAGTATTTT
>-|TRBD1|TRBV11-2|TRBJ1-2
CASSLTGTQHYGYTF
TGTGCCAGCAGCTTGACAGGGACCCAGCACTATGGCTACACCTTC
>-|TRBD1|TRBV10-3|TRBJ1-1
CAISDEGALNTEAFF
TGTGCCATCAGTGATGAGGGGGCTCTGAACACTGAAGCTTTCTTT
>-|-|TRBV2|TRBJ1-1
CASDSRYTEAFF
TGTGCCAGCGACAGTCGCTACACTGAAGCTTTCTTT
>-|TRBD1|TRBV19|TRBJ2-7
CASSLGQPATGQYF
TGTGCCAGTAGTTTGGGACAGCCGGCGACTGGGCAGTACTTC
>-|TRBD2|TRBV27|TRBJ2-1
CASSSPTSLGEQFF
TGTGCCAGCAGTAGCCCGACTAGCCTGGGTGAGCAGTTCTTC
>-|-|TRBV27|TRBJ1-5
CASSWDSNQPQHF
TGTGCCAGCAGTTGGGACTCCAATCAGCCCCAGCATTTT
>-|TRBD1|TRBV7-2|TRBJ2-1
CASSVGGNENEQFF
TGTGCCAGCAGCGTAGGGGGCAATGAGAATGAGCAGTTCTTC
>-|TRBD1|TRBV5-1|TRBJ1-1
CASSFTGTDNTEAFF
TGCGCCAGCAGCTTTACCGGGACAGATAACACTGAAGCTTTCTTT
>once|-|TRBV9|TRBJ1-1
CASSVNRVEAFF
TGTGCCAGCAGCGTAAACAGAGTTGAAGCTTTCTTT
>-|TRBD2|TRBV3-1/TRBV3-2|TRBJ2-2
CASSQDRKRGLPIHTGELFF
TGTGCCAGCAGCCAAGATCGTAAGCGGGGGCTACCCATTCACACCGGGGAGCTGTTTTTT
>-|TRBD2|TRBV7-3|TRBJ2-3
CASSRRGSGGTDTQYF
TGTGCCAGCAGCCGCCGAGGTAGCGGGGGCACAGATACGCAGTATTTT
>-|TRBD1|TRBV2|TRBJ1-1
CASRGTGVFSEAFF
TGTGCCAGCAGAGGGACAGGGGTATTCTCTGAAGCTTTCTTT
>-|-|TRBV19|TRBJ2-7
CASSTSKDTGEQYF
TGTGCCAGTAGTACTTCAAAGGACACTGGCGAGCAGTACTTC
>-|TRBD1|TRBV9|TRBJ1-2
CASSVALDRGDGYTF
TGTGCCAGCAGCGTAGCTTTGGACAGGGGGGATGGCTACACCTTC
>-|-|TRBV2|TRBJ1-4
CASSEYTTNEKLFF
TGTGCCAGCAGTGAGTACACGACTAATGAAAAACTGTTTTTT
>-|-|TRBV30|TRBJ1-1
CAWSVLVNTEAFF
TGTGCCTGGAGTGTACTGGTGAACACTGAAGCTTTCTTT
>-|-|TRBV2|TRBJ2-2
CASSRKGELTGELFF
TGTGCCAGCAGTCGGAAAGGAGAGCTCACCGGGGAGCTGTTTTTT
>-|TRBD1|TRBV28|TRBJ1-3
CASSWDRKRGNTIYF
TGTGCCAGCAGTTGGGACAGGAAACGTGGAAACACCATATATTTT
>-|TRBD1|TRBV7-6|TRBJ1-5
CASSSGTGSNQPQHF
TGTGCCAGCAGCTCCGGGACAGGGAGCAATCAGCCCCAGCATTTT
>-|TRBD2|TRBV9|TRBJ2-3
CASRGGAEGATDTQYF
TGTGCCAGCCGGGGGGGGGCCGAGGGCGCCACAGATACGCAGTATTTT